This paragraph reports one T cell receptor beta chain. Its specificity is unknown. The source of the sample is a study of response to subunit inactivated influenza vaccine. General observations from the study: Authors suggested that a seasonal influenza vaccination recruits few new T cells each time.

MiXCR was run by TCRdb on the RT-PCR reads, yielding one entry per CDR3 protein. This table has about 520,000 distinct CDR3 sequences, 25% appearing once. Sequencing was performed on CD4+ T cells sorted from PBMCs, taken less than 6 days after vaccination. This TCR derives from a man between 50 and 59 years old who received an inactivated influenza vaccine.

The CDR3 nucleotides are TGCGCCAGCAGCTTGGGAGGACAGGGGGGTCAAGAGACCCAGTACTTC. It is translated as CASSLGGQGGQETQYF. The chain couples TRBV5-1 to TRBJ2-5; the match to TRBD1 covers 10 bases. The germline gives CDR1 SGHRS, CDR2 YFSETQ. J lost 2 bases, V lost 0 bases, and 4 bases had no gene match. This CDR3 comprises 16 residues.